This T cell receptor (beta chain) came from a study of Ad26.COV2.S vaccination and SARS-CoV-2 variants. For the study at large: The study gave Ad26.COV2.S intramuscularly, once or twice 56 days apart.

Profiling relied on immunoSEQ multiplex PCR, and the TCRdb table lists in-frame clones only, not all of them. Of 430,000 or so clones in the sample, 80% to 95% were seen once. Treatment given: some 20 received Ad26.COV2.S at low or high dose, single or two shots; several received placebo; per-sample allocation not given. Specimens were obtained on day 63 following the first vaccine or placebo injection. Study-level findings and limits: Greater spike-specific TCR breadth was seen in vaccine recipients than in placebo recipients.

CDR1 is ENHRY, CDR2 SYGVKD, per germline. The junction had 1 base not matched to a gene; V was cut back by 4 bases and J by 5 bases. The CDR3 has 15 amino acids. Details on this clone: Its target is unknown.

The chain has TRBV10-3 and TRBJ2-1, with 14 bases identical to TRBD2. This specimen was peripheral blood, taken in a trial of Ad26.COV2.S vaccine versus placebo. The TCR originated in a person between 18 and 65 years old who received the Ad26.COV2.S COVID-19 vaccine or a placebo. CDR3 region: CAISGLAGGDNEQFF. The CDR3 nucleotides read TGTGCCATCAGTGGACTAGCGGGAGGGGACAATGAGCAGTTCTTC.